The rows below give T cell receptor beta chains drawn from one sample of a study of PD-L1 blockade in urothelial cancer. Assay used: immunoSEQ multiplex PCR; TCRdb lists only in-frame clones, some missing. The table shows about 50,000 clones, with around 85% occurring only once. The specimen comprised PBMCs, sampled around atezolizumab (anti-PD-L1) treatment. The receptors originated from a middle-aged man with urothelial cancer. Both conserved end residues are part of each CDR3. D genes are given only for firm matches. Rows give clone size only sometimes, using once, few, many, or a class for an expanded clone.

clone size	V gene	J gene	D gene	CDR3 protein	CDR3 DNA
NA	TRBV30	TRBJ2-3	TRBD2	CAWSTKLAGVVGDTQYF	TGTGCCTGGAGTACCAAACTAGCGGGAGTTGTTGGAGATACGCAGTATTTT
NA	TRBV6-5	TRBJ2-7	TRBD2	CASSYLRLAGTYEQYF	TGTGCCAGCAGTTATTTACGTTTAGCGGGGACCTACGAGCAGTACTTC
NA	TRBV15	TRBJ2-7	NA	CATSRARGNSYEQYF	TGTGCCACCAGCAGAGCGCGGGGAAACTCCTACGAGCAGTACTTC
few	TRBV6-4	TRBJ2-2	NA	CASSTSSNTGELFF	TGTGCCAGCAGTACTAGTTCGAACACCGGGGAGCTGTTTTTT
NA	TRBV9	TRBJ2-7	TRBD2	CASSGQGTSGRPYEQYF	TGTGCCAGCAGCGGGCAGGGGACTAGCGGGAGACCTTACGAGCAGTACTTC
NA	TRBV30	TRBJ1-5	NA	CACQTGSYSNQPQHF	TGTGCCTGCCAAACAGGGTCTTATAGCAATCAGCCCCAGCATTTT
NA	TRBV9	TRBJ2-5	TRBD2	CASSAAGGLETQYF	TGTGCCAGCAGCGCCGCGGGGGGGCTTGAGACCCAGTACTTC
few	TRBV5-4	TRBJ1-2	TRBD1	CASSYRGNYGYTF	TGTGCCAGCAGTTACAGGGGGAACTATGGCTACACCTTC
NA	TRBV9	TRBJ2-5	NA	CASSVEDTKLAQETQYF	TGTGCCAGCAGCGTAGAGGACACCAAATTGGCCCAAGAGACCCAGTACTTC
NA	TRBV11-2	TRBJ2-2	TRBD2	CASSRGAGVGVGELFF	TGTGCCAGCAGCCGTGGAGCGGGGGTGGGAGTCGGGGAGCTGTTTTTT
NA	TRBV11-2	TRBJ1-2	TRBD1	CASSPRTGGNYGYTF	TGTGCCAGCAGCCCCCGGACAGGGGGAAACTATGGCTACACCTTC
NA	TRBV5-1	TRBJ2-3	NA	CASSLVAGLGADTQYF	TGCGCCAGCAGCTTGGTTGCGGGGCTCGGCGCAGATACGCAGTATTTT
NA	TRBV6-1	TRBJ2-3	TRBD1	CASTRDRTTDTQYF	TGTGCCAGCACTCGGGACAGGACCACAGATACGCAGTATTTT
NA	TRBV19	TRBJ2-2	NA	CASSIDAWLAGGQRTGVDTGELFF	TGTGCCAGTAGTATAGATGCGTGGTTGGCCGGCGGTCAGAGGACGGGGGTGGACACCGGGGAGCTGTTTTTT
NA	TRBV4-1	TRBJ2-7	NA	CASSQDPTLEQYF	TGCGCCAGCAGCCAAGATCCTACCCTCGAGCAGTACTTC
NA	TRBV5-6	TRBJ1-2	TRBD1	CASSPGQTIYGYTF	TGTGCCAGCAGCCCGGGACAGACAATCTATGGCTACACCTTC
NA	TRBV4-1	TRBJ2-5	TRBD1	CASSRGTEETQYF	TGCGCCAGCAGCCGAGGGACAGAAGAGACCCAGTACTTC
NA	TRBV5-1	TRBJ2-6	NA	CASRTSSGANVLTF	TGCGCCAGCCGAACGAGCTCTGGGGCCAACGTCCTGACTTTC
NA	TRBV11-2	TRBJ2-7	NA	CASSWGRGSEQYF	TGTGCCAGCAGCTGGGGCAGGGGTTCCGAGCAGTACTTC
NA	TRBV19	TRBJ1-5	NA	CASSIDSLSNQPQHF	TGTGCCAGTAGTATAGACAGTCTTAGCAATCAGCCCCAGCATTTT
NA	TRBV4-1	TRBJ2-3	TRBD2	CASSLSGLAGGNTDTQYF	TGCGCCAGCAGCCTATCGGGACTAGCGGGGGGAAACACAGATACGCAGTATTTT